The sequence of this T cell receptor beta chain was determined in a study of STAT5B mutations in CD4+ large granular lymphocyte leukemia (dated by TCRdb to the early 2020s). For the wider study: Among healthy controls, the CDR3 'QG' motif was associated with a particular HLA allele. TCRbeta repertoires of CD4+ T-cell large granular lymphocyte leukemia patients were compared with those of healthy blood donors. Flow cytometry on FACSCanto II or FACSVerse showed that the purified fractions were more than 95% pure among lymphocytes. Summary of the overall study and its limitations: Each patient's main leukemic clonotypes were private, but roughly 25% of these clonotypes showed up at low frequency in the non-leukemic repertoires of other patients. The data were not HLA-matched, and the relatively small sample size could explain the higher clonality seen in CD4+ compared with CD8+ T-LGLL. Greater clonality appeared to be present in CD4-sorted patient repertoires than in healthy CD4+ repertoires, and the difference was retained after the putative leukemic clones were removed. TRBV06-family usage was enriched among the top patient clones (8/27) compared with healthy controls (2/35).

Buffy coats from roughly 40 blood donors, supplied by the Finnish Red Cross blood service, were used as healthy controls. All TCR-sequenced material derived from peripheral blood: patient blood samples and healthy donor buffy coats. Peripheral blood mononuclear cells were isolated by Ficoll-Hypaque gradient centrifugation. For the healthy controls, CD4+ cells were obtained from buffy coats by magnetic purification. The Gentra Puregene Cell and Tissue kit was used for genomic DNA extraction, and quantification was performed on a Qubit 2.0 fluorometer. Trimming removed 2 bases from V and 5 bases from J, leaving 10 bases between the germline ends. From the germline V gene (reference sequence), CDR1 is SGHKS and CDR2 is YYEKEE. Taken from cysteine to phenylalanine, the CDR3 has 13 residues. Of the read, only the CDR3 DNA is kept; its 39 bases are in frame from base 1. TCRbeta rearrangements were sequenced from genomic DNA using the immunoSEQ assay at survey resolution. As for the authors' bioinformatics: In the TCR sequencing data, the smallest productive clonotype frequency that could be detected was 2.59 x 10-5. Analyses included only productive TCRbeta rearrangements, meaning complete and in-frame sequences. Clonality for each sample was calculated as Simpson clonality in the immunoSEQ Analyzer version 3.0. Clones were binned by frequency as very rare, small, medium, large (1-20%) or hyperexpanded (>20%). Generation probabilities were estimated with OLGA 1.2.3, V-gene circos plots were generated with VDJtools, specificities were searched for in VDJdb, and CDR3 motifs were identified with GLIPH. In its TCRdb copy, this immuneACCESS table keeps in-frame sequences only and misses some clones. Where compared with another copy, unresolved V genes explain less than half of these, and the others have no known cause. V and J calls and clone size follow that table, whereas D and trimming were derived from the DNA. Recorded for this sample are about 40,000 clones; roughly four fifths of them occurred a single time. The ten largest clones capture 3% to 4.5% of the sample.

Details on this clone: The specificity of this receptor is unknown. Base qualities are not recorded, but no much larger clone differs from it by a single base.

Sequencing input: CD4+ T cells from blood buffy coats. The TCR comes from a human donor in good health. Recombination linked TRBV5-5 to TRBJ2-5; perhaps TRBD1 is the D gene, with 5 bases matching. The CDR3: CASSLGAGETQYF. The nucleotides are TGTGCCAGCAGCTTAGGGGCAGGGGAGACCCAGTACTTC.